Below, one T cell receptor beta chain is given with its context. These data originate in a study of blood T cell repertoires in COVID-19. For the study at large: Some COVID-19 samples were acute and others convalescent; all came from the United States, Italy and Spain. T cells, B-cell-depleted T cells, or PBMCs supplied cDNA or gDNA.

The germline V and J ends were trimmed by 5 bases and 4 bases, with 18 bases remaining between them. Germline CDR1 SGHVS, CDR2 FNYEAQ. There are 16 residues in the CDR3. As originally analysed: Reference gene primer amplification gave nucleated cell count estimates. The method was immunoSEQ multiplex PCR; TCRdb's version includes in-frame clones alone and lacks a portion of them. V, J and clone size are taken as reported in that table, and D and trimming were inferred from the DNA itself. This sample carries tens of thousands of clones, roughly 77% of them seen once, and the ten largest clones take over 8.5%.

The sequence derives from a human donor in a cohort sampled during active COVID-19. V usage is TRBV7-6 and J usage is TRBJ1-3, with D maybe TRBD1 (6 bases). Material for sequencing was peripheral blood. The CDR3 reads CASSAILQGSGNTIYF. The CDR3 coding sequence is TGTGCCAGCAGCGCCATACTACAGGGAAGCGGAAACACCATATATTTT.